This section outlines one TCR beta chain sequence together with its context. Its antigen remains unidentified. This record belongs to a study of breast tumors, draining lymph nodes, adjacent tissues. This CDR3 comprises 14 residues. Per germline, CDR1 MDHEN and CDR2 SYDVKM. Losses at the gene ends were 8 bases for V and 4 bases for J; bases not matched to a gene: 8. Study conclusions and caveats: Data only fit, rather than demonstrated, lymph node origin of most tumor T cells. The data were judged consistent with most tumor T cells coming from lymph node and expanding in tumor. Luminal-like breast cancer showed significantly greater tumor-nontumor repertoire similarity than basal-like breast cancer did. Tumors had less TCR diversity than lymph nodes, more than nontumor tissue.

Samples came from axillary lymph nodes draining the breast cancer. Via MiXCR, TCRdb re-called the multiplex PCR reads, giving one row per CDR3 protein. This sample has about 230,000 distinct CDR3 sequences, with approximately 30% found just once. Sequenced input: axillary lymph node tissue. V gene TRBV28 combines with J gene TRBJ1-2; 9 bases fit TRBD1. The TCR originated in a female donor with breast cancer. Some clones in this sample may be carry-over from other donors' samples. CDR3 nucleotides: TGTGCCAGCGGGTACAGGGGGCCGGGCTATGGCTACACCTTC. Translation: CASGYRGPGYGYTF.